This T cell receptor beta chain was obtained from a study of response to subunit inactivated influenza vaccine. Each CDR3 protein is one row after TCRdb ran MiXCR on the RT-PCR reads. The sample gives 450,000 to 600,000 distinct CDR3 sequences, 16% of which show up once; roughly 3.1% is in the top ten. The CDR3 extends over 12 amino acids. Germline assignment: CDR1 SQVTM and CDR2 ANQGSEA. V shed 7 bases and J shed 8 bases, with 15 bases lying between them. A note on this clonotype: This CDR3 is missing its conserved last phenylalanine or tryptophan, likely due to a read error.

This material consisted of CD4+ T cells sorted from PBMCs, taken about 24 months after vaccination. This TCR derives from a man in his fifties or sixties who received an inactivated influenza vaccine. This chain links TRBV29-1 with TRBJ2-1; tentative D call: TRBD2 (6 bases). Written as DNA, the CDR3 is TGCAGCGCGGCCGGGAGTTTCGATGAGCAGTTCTTA. As protein: CSAAGSFDEQFL.